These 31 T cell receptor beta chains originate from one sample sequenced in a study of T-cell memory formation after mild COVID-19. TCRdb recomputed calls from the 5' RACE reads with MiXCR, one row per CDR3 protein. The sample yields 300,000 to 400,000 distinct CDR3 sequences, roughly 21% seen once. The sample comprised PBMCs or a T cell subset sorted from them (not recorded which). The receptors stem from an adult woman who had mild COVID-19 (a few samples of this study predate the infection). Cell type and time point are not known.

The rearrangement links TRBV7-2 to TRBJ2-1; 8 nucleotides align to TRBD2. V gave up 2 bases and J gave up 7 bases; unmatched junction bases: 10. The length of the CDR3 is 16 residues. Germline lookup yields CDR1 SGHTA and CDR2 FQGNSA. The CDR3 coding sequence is TGTGCCAGCAGCTTAAGTCCGTTCGGCGGGAGGAATGAGCAGTTCTTC. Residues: CASSLSPFGGRNEQFF.

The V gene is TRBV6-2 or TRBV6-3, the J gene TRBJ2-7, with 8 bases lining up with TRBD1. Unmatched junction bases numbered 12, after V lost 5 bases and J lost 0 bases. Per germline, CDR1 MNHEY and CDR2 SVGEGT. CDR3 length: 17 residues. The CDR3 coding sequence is TGTGCCAGCAGTGGCATACCCCGGGACAGGAGCTCCTACGAGCAGTACTTC. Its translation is CASSGIPRDRSSYEQYF.

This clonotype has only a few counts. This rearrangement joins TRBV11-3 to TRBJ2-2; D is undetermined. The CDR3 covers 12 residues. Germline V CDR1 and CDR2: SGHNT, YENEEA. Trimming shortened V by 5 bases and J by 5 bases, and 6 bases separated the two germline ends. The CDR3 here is CASSPTTGELFF. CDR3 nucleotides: TGTGCCAGCAGCCCCACAACCGGGGAGCTGTTTTTT.

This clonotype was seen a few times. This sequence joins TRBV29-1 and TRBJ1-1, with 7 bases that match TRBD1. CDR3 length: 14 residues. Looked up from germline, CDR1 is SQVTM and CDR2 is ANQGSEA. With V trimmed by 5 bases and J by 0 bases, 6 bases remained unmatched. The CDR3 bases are TGCAGCGTTAAGGAGGACAGGTTGAACACTGAAGCTTTCTTT. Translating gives CSVKEDRLNTEAFF.

The CDR3 DNA is TGCGCCAGCAGCCAAGATCCGGACCTACACGCCTACGAGCAGTACTTC. This translates into CASSQDPDLHAYEQYF. V gene TRBV4-1 combines with J gene TRBJ2-7; D uncertain. V gave up 0 bases and J gave up 2 bases, with 14 bases separating them. CDR1 is MGHRA and CDR2 is YSYEKL in the germline V gene. The CDR3 extends over 16 amino acids.

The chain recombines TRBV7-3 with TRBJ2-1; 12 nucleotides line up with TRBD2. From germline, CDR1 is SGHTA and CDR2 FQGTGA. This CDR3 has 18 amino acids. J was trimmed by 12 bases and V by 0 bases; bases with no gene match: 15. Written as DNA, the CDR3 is TGTGCCAGCAGCTTAACCCCGGGACTAGCGGGCTCGGGGGGTGTGCAGTTCTTC. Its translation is CASSLTPGLAGSGGVQFF.

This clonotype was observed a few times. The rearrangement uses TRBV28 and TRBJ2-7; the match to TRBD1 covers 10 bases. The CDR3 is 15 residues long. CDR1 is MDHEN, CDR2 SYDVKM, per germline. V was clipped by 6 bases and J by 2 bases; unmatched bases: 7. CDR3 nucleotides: TGTGCCAGCAGGCCCCCCGGGACAGGGGCCTACGAGCAGTACTTC. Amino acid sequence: CASRPPGTGAYEQYF.

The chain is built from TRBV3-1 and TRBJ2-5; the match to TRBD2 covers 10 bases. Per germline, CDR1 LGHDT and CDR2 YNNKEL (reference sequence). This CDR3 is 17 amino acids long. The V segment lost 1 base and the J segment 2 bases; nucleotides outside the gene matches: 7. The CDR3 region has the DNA TGTGCCAGCAGCCAAGTCGCATTAGCGGGGGGACAAGAGACCCAGTACTTC. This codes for CASSQVALAGGQETQYF.

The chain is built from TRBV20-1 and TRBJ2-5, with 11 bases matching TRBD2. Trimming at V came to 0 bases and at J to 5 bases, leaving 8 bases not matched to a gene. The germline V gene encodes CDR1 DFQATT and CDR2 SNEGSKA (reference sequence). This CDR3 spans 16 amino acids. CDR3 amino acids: CSARDTLAGVWETQYF. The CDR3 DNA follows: TGCAGTGCTAGAGACACACTAGCGGGGGTATGGGAGACCCAGTACTTC.

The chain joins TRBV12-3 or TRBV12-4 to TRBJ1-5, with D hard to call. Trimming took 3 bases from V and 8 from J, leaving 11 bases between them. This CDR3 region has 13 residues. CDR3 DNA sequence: TGTGCCAGCAGTTTTGCAGGATTTGAGCCCCAGCATTTT. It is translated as CASSFAGFEPQHF.

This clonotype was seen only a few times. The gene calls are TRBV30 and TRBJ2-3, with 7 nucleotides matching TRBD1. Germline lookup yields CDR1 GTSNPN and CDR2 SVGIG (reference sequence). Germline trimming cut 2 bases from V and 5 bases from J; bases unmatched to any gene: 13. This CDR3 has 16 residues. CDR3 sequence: CAWSLRTGEWLDTQYF. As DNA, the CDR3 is TGTGCCTGGAGTCTCAGGACAGGCGAATGGTTAGATACGCAGTATTTT.

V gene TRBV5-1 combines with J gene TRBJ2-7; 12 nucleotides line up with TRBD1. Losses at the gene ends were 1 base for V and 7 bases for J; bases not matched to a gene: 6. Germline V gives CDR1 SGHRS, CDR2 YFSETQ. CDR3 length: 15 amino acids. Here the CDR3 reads CASSLRGQGALEQYF. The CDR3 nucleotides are TGCGCCAGCAGCTTGCGGGGACAGGGGGCGTTAGAGCAGTACTTC.

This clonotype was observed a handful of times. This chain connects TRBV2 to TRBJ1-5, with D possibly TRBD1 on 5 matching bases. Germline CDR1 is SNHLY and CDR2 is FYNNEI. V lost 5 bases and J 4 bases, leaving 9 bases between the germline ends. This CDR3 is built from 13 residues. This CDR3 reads CASSREGNQPQHF. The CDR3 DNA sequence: TGTGCCAGCAGTCGAGAGGGGAATCAGCCCCAGCATTTT.

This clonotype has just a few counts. The CDR3 coding sequence is TGTGCCACCAGCAGAGATGAGGGAGCCTACGAGCAGTACTTC. Amino acid sequence: CATSRDEGAYEQYF. The J gene is TRBJ2-7, the V gene TRBV15; perhaps TRBD2 as D (5 bases). CDR3 length equals 14 residues. Trimming left V 0 bases short and J 2 bases short, with 8 bases between. Per germline, CDR1 LNHNV and CDR2 YYDKDF (reference sequence).

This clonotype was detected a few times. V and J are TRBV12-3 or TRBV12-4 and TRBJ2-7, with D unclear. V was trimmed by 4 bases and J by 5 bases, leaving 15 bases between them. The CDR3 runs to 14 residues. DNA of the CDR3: TGTGCCAGCAGTTCGGGCCCGCCTCGGGACGAGCAGTACTTC. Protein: CASSSGPPRDEQYF.

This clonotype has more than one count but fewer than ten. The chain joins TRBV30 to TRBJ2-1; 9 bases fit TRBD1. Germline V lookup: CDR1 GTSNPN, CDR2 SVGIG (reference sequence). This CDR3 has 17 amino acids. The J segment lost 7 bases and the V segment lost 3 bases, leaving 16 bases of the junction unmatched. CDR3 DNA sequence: TGTGCCTGGAGCTCTCCGCCGGGACAGGGCAGATTAAATGAGCAGTTCTTC. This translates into CAWSSPPGQGRLNEQFF.

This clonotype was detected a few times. The CDR3 spells CATSRVKREGSEQYF. DNA for the CDR3: TGTGCCACCAGCAGAGTAAAGCGGGAGGGCTCCGAGCAGTACTTC. The chain combines TRBV15 with TRBJ2-7; TRBD2 matches at 10 bases. Germline V gene sequence: CDR1 LNHNV, CDR2 YYDKDF (reference sequence). V was pared by 1 base and J by 6 bases, with 6 bases of the junction left unmatched. The CDR3 has 15 residues.

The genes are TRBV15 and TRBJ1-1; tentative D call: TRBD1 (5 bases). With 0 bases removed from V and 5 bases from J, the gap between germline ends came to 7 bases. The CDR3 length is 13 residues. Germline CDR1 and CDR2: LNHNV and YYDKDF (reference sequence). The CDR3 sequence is CATSREGPTEAFF. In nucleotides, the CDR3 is TGTGCCACCAGCAGAGAGGGACCTACTGAAGCTTTCTTT.

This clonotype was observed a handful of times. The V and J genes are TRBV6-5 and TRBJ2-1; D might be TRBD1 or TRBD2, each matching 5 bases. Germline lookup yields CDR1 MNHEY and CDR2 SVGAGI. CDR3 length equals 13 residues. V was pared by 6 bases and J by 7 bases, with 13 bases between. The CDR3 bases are TGTGCCAGCAGGAGGGGCACCCGGAATGAGCAGTTCTTC. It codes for CASRRGTRNEQFF.

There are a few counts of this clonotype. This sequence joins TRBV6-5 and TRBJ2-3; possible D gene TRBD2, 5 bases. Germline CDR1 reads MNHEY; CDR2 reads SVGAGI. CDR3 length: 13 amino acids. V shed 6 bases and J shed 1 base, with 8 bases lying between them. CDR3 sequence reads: CASSHGGTDTQYF. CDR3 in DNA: TGTGCCAGCAGCCACGGGGGCACAGATACGCAGTATTTT.

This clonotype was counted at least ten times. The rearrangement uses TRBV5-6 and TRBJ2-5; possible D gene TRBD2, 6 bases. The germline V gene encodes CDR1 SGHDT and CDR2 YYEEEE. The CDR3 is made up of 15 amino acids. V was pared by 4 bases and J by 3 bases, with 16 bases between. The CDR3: CASSTRLGGKETQYF. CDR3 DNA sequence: TGTGCCAGCAGCACCCGTCTGGGCGGGAAAGAGACCCAGTACTTC.

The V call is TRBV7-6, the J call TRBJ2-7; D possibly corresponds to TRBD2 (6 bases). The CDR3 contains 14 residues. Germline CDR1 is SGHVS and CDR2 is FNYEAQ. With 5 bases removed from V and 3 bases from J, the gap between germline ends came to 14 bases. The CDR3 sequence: CASSPSGLIYEQYF. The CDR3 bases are TGTGCCAGCAGCCCCTCGGGACTGATCTACGAGCAGTACTTC.

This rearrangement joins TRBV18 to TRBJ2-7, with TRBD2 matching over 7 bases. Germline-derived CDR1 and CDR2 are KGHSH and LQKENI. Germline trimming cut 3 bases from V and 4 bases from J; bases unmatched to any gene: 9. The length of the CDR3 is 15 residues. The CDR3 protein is CASSPPMGEGYEQYF. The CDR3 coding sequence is TGTGCCAGCTCACCCCCTATGGGGGAGGGGTACGAGCAGTACTTC.

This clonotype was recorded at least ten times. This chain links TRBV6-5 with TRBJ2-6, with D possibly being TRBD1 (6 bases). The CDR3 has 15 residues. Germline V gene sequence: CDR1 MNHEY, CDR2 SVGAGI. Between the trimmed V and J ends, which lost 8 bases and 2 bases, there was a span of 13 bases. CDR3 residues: CASGDPGAGANVLTF. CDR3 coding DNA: TGTGCCAGCGGGGACCCAGGGGCTGGGGCCAACGTCCTGACTTTC.

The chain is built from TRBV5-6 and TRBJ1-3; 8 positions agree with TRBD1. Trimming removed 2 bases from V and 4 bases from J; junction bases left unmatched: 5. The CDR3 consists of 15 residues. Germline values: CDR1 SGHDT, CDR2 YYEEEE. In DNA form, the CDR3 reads TGTGCCAGCAGCTTAGTACAGGGGGACGGAAACACCATATATTTT. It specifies CASSLVQGDGNTIYF.

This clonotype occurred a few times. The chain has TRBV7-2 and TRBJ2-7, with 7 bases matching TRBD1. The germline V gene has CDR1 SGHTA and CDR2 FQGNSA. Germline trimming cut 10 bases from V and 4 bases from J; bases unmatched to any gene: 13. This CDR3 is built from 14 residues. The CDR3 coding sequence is TGTGCCACCCTTACTTCTACAGGGGCATACGAGCAGTACTTC. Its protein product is CATLTSTGAYEQYF.

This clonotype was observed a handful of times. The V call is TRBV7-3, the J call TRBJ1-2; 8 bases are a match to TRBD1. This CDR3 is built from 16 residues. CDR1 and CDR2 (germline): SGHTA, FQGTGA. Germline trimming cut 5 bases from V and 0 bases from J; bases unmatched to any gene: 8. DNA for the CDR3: TGTGCCAGCAGCCTACGACAGGGGATAGCTAACTATGGCTACACCTTC. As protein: CASSLRQGIANYGYTF.

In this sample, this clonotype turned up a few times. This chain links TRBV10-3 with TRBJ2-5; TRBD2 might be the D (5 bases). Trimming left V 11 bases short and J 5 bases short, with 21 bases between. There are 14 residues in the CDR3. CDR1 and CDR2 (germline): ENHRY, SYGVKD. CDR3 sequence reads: CAPSIRRPAETQYF. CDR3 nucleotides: TGTGCCCCCTCCATTAGGAGGCCGGCGGAGACCCAGTACTTC.

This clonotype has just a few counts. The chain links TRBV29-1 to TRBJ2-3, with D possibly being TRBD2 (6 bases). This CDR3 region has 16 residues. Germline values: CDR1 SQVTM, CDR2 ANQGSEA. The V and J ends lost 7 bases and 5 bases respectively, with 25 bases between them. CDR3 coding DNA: TGCAGCGCCGAAGTGCCAAGCGGGCTGTTCTTAGATACGCAGTATTTT. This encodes CSAEVPSGLFLDTQYF.

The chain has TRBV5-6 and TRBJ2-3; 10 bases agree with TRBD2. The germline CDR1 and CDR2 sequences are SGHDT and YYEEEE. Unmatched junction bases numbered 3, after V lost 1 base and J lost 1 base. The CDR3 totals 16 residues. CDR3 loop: CASSLTLAGGTDTQYF. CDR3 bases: TGTGCCAGCAGCTTGACCCTAGCGGGGGGCACAGATACGCAGTATTTT.

The CDR3 protein is CASSGRGISYNEQFF. The CDR3 bases are TGTGCCAGCAGTGGCCGGGGGATTTCCTACAATGAGCAGTTCTTC. This sequence joins TRBV6-2 or TRBV6-3 and TRBJ2-1, with D possibly matching TRBD2 (6 bases). Germline loops: CDR1 MNHEY, CDR2 SVGEGT. CDR3 size: 15 residues. Trimming left V 5 bases short and J 1 base short, with 12 bases between.